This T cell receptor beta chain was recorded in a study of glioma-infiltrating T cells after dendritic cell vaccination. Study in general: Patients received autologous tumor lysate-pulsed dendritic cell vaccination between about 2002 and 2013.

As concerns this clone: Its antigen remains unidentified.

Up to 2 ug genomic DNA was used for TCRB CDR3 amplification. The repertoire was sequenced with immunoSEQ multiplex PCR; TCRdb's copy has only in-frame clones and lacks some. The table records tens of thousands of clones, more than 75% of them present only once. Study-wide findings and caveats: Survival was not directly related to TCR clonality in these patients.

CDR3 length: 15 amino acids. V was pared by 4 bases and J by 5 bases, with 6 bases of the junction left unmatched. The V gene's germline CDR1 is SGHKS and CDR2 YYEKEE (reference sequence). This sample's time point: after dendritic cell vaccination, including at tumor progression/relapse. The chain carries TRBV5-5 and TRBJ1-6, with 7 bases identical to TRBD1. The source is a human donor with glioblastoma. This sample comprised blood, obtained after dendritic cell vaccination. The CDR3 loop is CASSRSDRNNSPLHF. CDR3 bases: TGTGCCAGCAGCCGTTCGGACAGGAATAATTCACCCCTCCACTTT. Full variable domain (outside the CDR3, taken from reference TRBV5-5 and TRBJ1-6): DAGVTQSPTHLIKTRGQQVTLRCSPISGHKSVSWYQQVLGQGPQFIFQYYEKEERGRGNFPDRFSARQFPNYSSELNVNALLLGDSALYLCASSRSDRNNSPLHFGNGTRLTVT.